The present T cell receptor (beta chain) was sequenced within a study of blood T cell repertoires in COVID-19. Looking at the study overall: Samples representing acute and convalescent COVID-19 were sourced from the United States, Italy and Spain.

Original handling: Nucleated cell counts were estimated from reference gene primer amplification. Libraries were prepared by immunoSEQ multiplex PCR; TCRdb keeps only in-frame clonotypes and omits some of them. The V and J calls and clone size were taken over from that table, and D and trimming were inferred from the DNA. The sample yields approximately 300,000 clones, around nine tenths seen once. The CDR3 spans 15 residues. Trimming removed 4 bases from V and 5 bases from J, with 17 bases in between. Germline V CDR1 and CDR2: SGHAT, FQNNGV. The sequence came from a man aged 45 to 65 with active or convalescent COVID-19. Sequenced input: peripheral blood. The J gene is TRBJ1-2, the V gene TRBV11-2; weak D call: TRBD1 (6 bases). The CDR3 loop is CASSSSPGQQYGYTF. The CDR3 DNA reads TGTGCCAGCAGCTCCTCCCCCGGACAGCAGTATGGCTACACCTTC.